The present TCR beta chain was sequenced within a study of blood T cell repertoires in COVID-19. Study at large: In each case, the material was cDNA or gDNA derived from T cells, B-cell-depleted T cells, or PBMCs.

The V end lost 3 bases, the J end lost 1 base, and 5 bases lay between the germline ends. The CDR3 sequence is 13 residues long. Looked up from germline, CDR1 is SGHRS and CDR2 is YFSETQ. Repertoires were generated with immunoSEQ multiplex PCR, while TCRdb's copy carries only in-frame clones and drops some. The sample lists 200,000 to 300,000 clones, about 88% occurring once. The sequenced sample consisted of peripheral blood. This TCR derives from a man between 60 and 75 years old who had recovered from COVID-19. The chain carries TRBV5-1 and TRBJ1-3; no definite D call. The chain's CDR3 is CASSSRSGNTIYF. The CDR3 DNA follows: TGCGCCAGCAGCTCCAGGTCTGGAAACACCATATATTTT.